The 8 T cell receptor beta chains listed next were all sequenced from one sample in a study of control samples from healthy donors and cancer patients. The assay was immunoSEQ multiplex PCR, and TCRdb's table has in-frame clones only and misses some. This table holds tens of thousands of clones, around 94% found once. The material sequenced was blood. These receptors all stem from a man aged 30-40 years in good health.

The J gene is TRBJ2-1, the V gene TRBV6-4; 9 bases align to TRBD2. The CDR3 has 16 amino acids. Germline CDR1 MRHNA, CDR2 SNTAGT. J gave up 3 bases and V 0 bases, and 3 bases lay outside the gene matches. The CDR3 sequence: CASSDSGLASYNEQFF. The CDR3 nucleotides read TGTGCCAGCAGTGACTCCGGACTAGCGAGCTACAATGAGCAGTTCTTC.

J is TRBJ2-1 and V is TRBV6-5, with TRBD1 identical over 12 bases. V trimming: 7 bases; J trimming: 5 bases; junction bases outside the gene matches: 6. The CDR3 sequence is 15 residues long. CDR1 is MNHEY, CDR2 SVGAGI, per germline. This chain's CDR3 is CASNKGQGANNEQFF. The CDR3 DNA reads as TGTGCCAGCAATAAGGGACAGGGGGCAAACAATGAGCAGTTCTTC.

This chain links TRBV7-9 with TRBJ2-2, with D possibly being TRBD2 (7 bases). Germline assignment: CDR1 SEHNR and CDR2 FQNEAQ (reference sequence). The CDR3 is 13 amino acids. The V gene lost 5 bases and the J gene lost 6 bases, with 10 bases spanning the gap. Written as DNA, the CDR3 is TGTGCCAGCAGCGGGGGGGGGCCCGGGGAGCTGTTTTTT. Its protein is CASSGGGPGELFF.

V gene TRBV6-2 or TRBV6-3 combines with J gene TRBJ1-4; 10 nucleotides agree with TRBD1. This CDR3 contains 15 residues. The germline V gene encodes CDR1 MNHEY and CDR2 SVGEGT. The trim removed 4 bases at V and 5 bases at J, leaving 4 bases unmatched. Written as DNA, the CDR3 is TGTGCCAGCAGTTCATGGGACAGGGGCAATGAAAAACTGTTTTTT. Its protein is CASSSWDRGNEKLFF.

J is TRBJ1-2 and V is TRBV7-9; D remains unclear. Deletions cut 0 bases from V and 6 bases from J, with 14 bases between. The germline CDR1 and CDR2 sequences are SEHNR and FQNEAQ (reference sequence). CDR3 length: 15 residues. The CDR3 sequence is CASSLAGLQIDGYTF. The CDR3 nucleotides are TGTGCCAGCAGCTTAGCAGGACTCCAGATTGATGGCTACACCTTC.

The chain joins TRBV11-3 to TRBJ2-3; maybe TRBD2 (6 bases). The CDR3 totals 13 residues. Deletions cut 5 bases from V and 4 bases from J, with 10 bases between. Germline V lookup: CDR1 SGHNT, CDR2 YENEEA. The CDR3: CASSARLADTQYF. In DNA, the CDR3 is TGTGCCAGCAGCGCCCGACTAGCAGATACGCAGTATTTT.

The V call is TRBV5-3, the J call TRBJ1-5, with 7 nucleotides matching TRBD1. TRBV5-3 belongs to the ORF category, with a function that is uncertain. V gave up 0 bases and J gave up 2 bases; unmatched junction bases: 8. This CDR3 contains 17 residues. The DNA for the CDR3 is TGTGCCAGAAGCTTGGCAGGGGGGCTGGGTGGCAATCAGCCCCAGCATTTT. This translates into CARSLAGGLGGNQPQHF.

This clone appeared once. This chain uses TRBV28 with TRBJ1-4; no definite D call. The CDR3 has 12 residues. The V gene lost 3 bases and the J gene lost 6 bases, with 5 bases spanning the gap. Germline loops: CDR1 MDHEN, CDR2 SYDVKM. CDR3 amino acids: CASSLFHEKLFF. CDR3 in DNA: TGTGCCAGCAGTTTGTTCCATGAAAAACTGTTTTTT.